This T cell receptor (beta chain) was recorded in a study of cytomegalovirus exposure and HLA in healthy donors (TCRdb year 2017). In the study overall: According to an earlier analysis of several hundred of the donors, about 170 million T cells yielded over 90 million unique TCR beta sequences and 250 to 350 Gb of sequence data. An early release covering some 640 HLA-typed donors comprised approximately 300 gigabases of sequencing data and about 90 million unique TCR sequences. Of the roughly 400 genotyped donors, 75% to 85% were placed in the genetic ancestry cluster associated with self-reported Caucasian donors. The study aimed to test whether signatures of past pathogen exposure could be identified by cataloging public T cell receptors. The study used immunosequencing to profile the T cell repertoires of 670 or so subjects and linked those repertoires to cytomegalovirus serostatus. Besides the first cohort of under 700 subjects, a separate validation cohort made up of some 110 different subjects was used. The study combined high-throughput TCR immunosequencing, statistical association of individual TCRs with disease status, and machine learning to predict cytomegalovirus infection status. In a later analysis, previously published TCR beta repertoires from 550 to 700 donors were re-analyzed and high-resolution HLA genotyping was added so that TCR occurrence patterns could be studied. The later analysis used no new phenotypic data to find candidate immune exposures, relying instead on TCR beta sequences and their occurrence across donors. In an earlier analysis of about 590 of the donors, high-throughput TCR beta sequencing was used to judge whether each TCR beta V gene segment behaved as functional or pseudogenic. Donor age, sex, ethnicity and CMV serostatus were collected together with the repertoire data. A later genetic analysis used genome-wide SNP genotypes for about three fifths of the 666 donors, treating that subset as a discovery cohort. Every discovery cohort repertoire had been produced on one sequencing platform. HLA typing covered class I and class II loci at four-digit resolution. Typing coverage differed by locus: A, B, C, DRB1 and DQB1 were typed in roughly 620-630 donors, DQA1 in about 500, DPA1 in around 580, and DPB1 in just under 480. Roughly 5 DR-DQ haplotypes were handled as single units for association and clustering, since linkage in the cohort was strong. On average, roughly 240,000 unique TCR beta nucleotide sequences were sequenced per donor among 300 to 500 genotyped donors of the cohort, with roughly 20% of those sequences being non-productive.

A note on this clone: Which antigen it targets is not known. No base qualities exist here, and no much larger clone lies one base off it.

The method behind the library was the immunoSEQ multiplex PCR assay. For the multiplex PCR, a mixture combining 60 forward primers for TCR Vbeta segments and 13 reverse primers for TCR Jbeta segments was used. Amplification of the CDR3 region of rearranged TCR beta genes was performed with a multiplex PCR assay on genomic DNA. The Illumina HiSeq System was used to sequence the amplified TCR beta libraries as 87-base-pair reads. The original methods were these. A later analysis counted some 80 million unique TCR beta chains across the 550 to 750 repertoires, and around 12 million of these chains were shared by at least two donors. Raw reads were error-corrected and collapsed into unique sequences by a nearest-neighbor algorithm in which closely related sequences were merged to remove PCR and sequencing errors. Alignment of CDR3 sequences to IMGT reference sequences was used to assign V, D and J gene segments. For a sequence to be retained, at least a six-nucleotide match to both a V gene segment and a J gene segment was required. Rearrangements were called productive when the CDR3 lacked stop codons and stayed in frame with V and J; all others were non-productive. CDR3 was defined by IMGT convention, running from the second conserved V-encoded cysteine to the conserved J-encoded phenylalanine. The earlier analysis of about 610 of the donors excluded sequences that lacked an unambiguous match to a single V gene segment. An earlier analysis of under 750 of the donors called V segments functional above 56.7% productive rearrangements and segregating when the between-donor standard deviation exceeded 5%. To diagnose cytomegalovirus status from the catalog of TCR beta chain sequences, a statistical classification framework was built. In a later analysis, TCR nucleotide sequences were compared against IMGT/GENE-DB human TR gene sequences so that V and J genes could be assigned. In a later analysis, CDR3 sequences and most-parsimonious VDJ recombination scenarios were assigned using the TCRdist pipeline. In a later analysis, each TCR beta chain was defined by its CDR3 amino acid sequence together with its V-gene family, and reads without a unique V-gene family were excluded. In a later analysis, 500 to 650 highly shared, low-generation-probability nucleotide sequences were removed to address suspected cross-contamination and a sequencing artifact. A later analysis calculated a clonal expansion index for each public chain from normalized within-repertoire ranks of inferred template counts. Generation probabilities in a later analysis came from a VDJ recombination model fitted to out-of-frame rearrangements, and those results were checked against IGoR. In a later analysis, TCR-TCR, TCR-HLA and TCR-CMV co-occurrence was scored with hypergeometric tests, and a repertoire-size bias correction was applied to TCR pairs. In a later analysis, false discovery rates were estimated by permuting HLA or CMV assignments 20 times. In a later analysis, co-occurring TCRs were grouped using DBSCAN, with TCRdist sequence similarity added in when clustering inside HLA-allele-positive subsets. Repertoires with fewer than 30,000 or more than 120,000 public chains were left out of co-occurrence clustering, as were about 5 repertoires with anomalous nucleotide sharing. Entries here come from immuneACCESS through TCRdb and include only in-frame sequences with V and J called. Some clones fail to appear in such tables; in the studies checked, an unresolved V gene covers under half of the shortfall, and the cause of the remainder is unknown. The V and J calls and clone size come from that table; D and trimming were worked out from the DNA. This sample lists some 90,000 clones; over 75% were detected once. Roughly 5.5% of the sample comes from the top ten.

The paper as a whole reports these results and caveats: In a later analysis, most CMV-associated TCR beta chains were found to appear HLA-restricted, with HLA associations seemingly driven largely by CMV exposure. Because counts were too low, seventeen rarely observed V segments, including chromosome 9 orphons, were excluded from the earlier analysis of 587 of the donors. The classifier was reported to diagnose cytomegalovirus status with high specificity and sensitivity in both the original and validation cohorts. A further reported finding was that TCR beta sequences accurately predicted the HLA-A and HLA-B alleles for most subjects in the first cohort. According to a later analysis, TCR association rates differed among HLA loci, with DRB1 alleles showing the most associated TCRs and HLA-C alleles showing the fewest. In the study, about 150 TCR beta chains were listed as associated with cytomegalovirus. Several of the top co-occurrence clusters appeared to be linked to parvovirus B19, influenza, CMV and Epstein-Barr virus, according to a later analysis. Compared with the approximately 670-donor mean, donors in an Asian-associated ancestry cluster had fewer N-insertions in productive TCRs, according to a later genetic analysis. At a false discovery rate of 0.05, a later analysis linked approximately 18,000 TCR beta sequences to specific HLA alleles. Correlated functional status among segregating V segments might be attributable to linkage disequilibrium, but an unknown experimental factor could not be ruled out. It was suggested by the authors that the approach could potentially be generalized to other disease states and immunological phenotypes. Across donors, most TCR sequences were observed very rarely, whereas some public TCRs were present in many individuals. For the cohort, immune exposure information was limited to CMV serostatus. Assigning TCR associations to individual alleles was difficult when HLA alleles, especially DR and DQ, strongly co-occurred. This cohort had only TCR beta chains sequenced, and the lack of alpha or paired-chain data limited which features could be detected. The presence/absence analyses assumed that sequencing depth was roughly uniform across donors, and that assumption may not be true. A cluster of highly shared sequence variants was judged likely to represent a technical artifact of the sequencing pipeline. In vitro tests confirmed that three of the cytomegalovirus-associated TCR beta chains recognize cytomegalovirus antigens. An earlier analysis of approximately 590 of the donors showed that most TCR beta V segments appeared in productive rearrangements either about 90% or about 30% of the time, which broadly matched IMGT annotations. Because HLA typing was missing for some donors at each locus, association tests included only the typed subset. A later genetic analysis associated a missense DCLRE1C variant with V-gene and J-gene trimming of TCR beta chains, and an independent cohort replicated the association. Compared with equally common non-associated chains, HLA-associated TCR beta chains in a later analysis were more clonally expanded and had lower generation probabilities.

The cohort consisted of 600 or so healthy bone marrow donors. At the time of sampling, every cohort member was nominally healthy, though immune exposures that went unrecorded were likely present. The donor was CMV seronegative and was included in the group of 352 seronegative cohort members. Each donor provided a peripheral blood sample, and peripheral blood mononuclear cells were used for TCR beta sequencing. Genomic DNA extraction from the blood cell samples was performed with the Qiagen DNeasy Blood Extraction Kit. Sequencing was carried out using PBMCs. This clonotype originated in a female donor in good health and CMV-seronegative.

The CDR3 sequence is CASLRGTEAFF. The DNA sequence is as follows: TGTGCCAGCCTACGGGGCACTGAAGCTTTCTTT. Recombination linked TRBV19 to TRBJ1-1, with no D gene named confidently. Including cysteine and phenylalanine, the CDR3 has 11 amino acids. Of the read, only the CDR3 DNA is kept; its 33 bases are in frame from base 1. V is shortened by 9 bases, J by 4 bases, and the region joining them spans 9 bases. The germline V gene (reference sequence) sets CDR1 to LNHDA and CDR2 to SQIVND.